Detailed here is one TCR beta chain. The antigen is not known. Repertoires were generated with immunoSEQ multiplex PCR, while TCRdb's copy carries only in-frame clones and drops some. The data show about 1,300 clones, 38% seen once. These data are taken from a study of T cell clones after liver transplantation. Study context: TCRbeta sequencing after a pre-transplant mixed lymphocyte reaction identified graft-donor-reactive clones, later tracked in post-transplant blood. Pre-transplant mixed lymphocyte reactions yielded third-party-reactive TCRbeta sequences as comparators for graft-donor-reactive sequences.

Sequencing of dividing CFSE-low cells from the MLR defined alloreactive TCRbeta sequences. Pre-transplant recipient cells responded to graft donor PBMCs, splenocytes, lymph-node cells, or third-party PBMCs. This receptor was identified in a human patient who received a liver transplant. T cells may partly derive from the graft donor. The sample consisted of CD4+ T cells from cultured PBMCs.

CDR3: CASSLPVEPYEQYF. The CDR3 coding sequence is TGTGCCAGCTCACTGCCCGTTGAGCCCTACGAGCAGTACTTC. The V gene is TRBV6-5, the J gene TRBJ2-7; D gene unclear. The length of the CDR3 is 14 residues. V was shortened by 8 bases and J by 2 bases, with 16 bases between the two germline ends. CDR1 and CDR2 (germline): MNHEY, SVGAGI.